Listed below are T cell receptor beta chains from one sample, sequenced in a study of cytomegalovirus exposure and HLA in healthy donors. TCRdb's table, derived via immunoSEQ multiplex PCR, lists solely in-frame clones and lacks some. Among approximately 100,000 clones listed, around 66% were seen once. The sequencing sample was made of PBMCs. These receptor sequences come from a man aged 25 to 40 in good health and CMV-seronegative. Each CDR3 is given with its conserved first and last residue. Each record gives: clone size, J gene, V gene, CDR3 protein. Clone size appears in some rows only: once, few, many, or a class for an expanded clone.

NA | TRBJ1-4 | TRBV5-1 | CASSGAPNEKLFF
NA | TRBJ1-1 | TRBV4-1 | CASSHITAGYVNTEAFF
NA | TRBJ1-4 | TRBV19 | CASSINPWDSESTNEKLFF
NA | TRBJ2-7 | TRBV28 | CASRECRRLHEQYF
NA | TRBJ2-7 | TRBV7-9 | CASSSQDSYEQYF
few | TRBJ2-1 | TRBV19 | CASSKLLLDYNEQFF
once | TRBJ1-2 | TRBV6-1 | CASSEFWGIDYGYTF
few | TRBJ1-2 | TRBV29-1 | CSGGQRNYGYTF
NA | TRBJ2-7 | TRBV4-3 | CASSQESGGFYEQYF
NA | TRBJ2-6 | TRBV4-1 | CASSQAHREPSGADVLTF
NA | TRBJ2-5 | TRBV7-2 | CASSLEWAILETQYF
NA | TRBJ2-3 | TRBV4-1 | CASSGPARGVGGASTDTQYF
NA | TRBJ1-2 | TRBV7-9 | CASSPPGSGYTF
NA | TRBJ2-5 | TRBV4-3 | CASSQDRRGGRSEQETQYF
NA | TRBJ1-2 | TRBV5-1 | CASSLKQGDYGYTF